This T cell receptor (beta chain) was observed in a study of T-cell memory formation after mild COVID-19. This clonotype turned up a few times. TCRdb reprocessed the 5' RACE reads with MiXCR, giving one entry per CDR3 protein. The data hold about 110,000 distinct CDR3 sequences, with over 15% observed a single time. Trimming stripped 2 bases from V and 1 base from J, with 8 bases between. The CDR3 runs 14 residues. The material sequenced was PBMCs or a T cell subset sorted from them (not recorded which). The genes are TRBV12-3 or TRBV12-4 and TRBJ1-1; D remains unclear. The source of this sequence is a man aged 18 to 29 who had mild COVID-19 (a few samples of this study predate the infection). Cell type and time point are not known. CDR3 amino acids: CASSLNRENTEAFF. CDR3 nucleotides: TGTGCCAGCAGTTTAAATCGCGAGAACACTGAAGCTTTCTTT.